This is a list of T cell receptor beta chains from one sample in a study of cytomegalovirus exposure and HLA in healthy donors. TCRdb's table, derived via immunoSEQ multiplex PCR, lists solely in-frame clones and lacks some. The repertoire holds over 120,000 clones, approximately 80% seen once, with 2.4% in the top ten. Material for sequencing was PBMCs. The receptors come from a woman under 30 in good health and CMV-seropositive. Both conserved end residues are part of each CDR3. Fields, in order: clone size, J gene, D gene, V gene, CDR3 protein, CDR3 DNA. D genes are given only for firm matches. Some rows have no size entry. The others give once, few or many, or a class for an expanded clone.

.,TRBJ1-2,.,TRBV11-2,CASSFGAPANYGYTF,TGTGCCAGCAGCTTTGGGGCGCCGGCTAACTATGGCTACACCTTC
few,TRBJ1-2,.,TRBV5-1,CASNPGRVADGYTF,TGCGCCAGCAATCCCGGCAGGGTGGCTGATGGCTACACCTTC
.,TRBJ2-7,TRBD1,TRBV5-1,CASSFPPGAGGSFSYEQYF,TGCGCCAGCAGCTTCCCTCCTGGGGCAGGGGGTTCTTTCTCCTACGAGCAGTACTTC
.,TRBJ1-3,TRBD1,TRBV7-2,CASSLRDRVMIGNTIYF,TGTGCCAGCAGCTTACGAGACAGGGTGATGATTGGAAACACCATATATTTT
.,TRBJ1-1,.,TRBV7-8,CASSLDRNTEAFF,TGTGCCAGCAGCTTAGACAGGAACACTGAAGCTTTCTTT
once,TRBJ1-2,TRBD1,TRBV5-1,CASSDHRGGYGYTF,TGCGCCAGCAGCGATCACAGGGGTGGCTATGGCTACACCTTC
few,TRBJ1-5,.,TRBV6-5,CASSYDGTPPEPQHF,TGTGCCAGCAGTTACGACGGGACACCGCCTGAGCCCCAGCATTTT
.,TRBJ2-7,TRBD1,TRBV19,CASSLSGTAYEQYF,TGTGCCAGTAGTTTATCCGGGACAGCCTACGAGCAGTACTTC
.,TRBJ2-7,TRBD1,TRBV2,CASSGQGAREQYF,TGTGCCAGCAGCGGCCAGGGGGCGAGGGAGCAGTACTTC
few,TRBJ2-1,TRBD2,TRBV5-1,CASSLTSGSQSSYNEQFF,TGCGCCAGCAGCCTGACTAGCGGGAGCCAGAGCTCCTACAATGAGCAGTTCTTC
few,TRBJ2-3,TRBD2,TRBV11-2,CASSYIRAGILHTQYF,TGTGCCAGCAGCTATATACGAGCGGGGATACTACATACGCAGTATTTT
.,TRBJ1-2,.,TRBV13,CASSLGAGGGSLNYGYTF,TGTGCCAGCAGCTTAGGGGCGGGAGGGGGATCGCTTAACTATGGCTACACCTTC
.,TRBJ1-1,.,TRBV19,CASSPQTANTEAFF,TGTGCCAGTAGTCCCCAGACAGCGAACACTGAAGCTTTCTTT
.,TRBJ1-1,TRBD1,TRBV18,CASSPDTGVKTEAFF,TGTGCCAGCTCCCCAGATACAGGGGTTAAAACTGAAGCTTTCTTT
.,TRBJ1-5,.,TRBV19,CASSIAVSNQPQHF,TGTGCCAGTAGTATAGCTGTTAGCAATCAGCCCCAGCATTTT
.,TRBJ2-7,.,TRBV21-1,CASSKALLRDSKSYEQYF,TGTGCCAGCAGCAAAGCGCTTTTACGGGACAGTAAGTCCTACGAGCAGTACTTC
few,TRBJ1-1,.,TRBV7-2,CASSFQPPGTGAEAFF,TGTGCCAGCAGCTTCCAACCACCTGGGACTGGCGCTGAAGCTTTCTTT
once,TRBJ1-6,.,TRBV6-5,CASSYSSRILNSPLHF,TGTGCCAGCAGTTACTCGAGCAGGATCCTTAATTCACCCCTCCACTTT
.,TRBJ1-4,.,TRBV10-1,CASSDNEEKLFF,TGCGCCAGCAGTGATAACGAGGAAAAACTGTTTTTT
once,TRBJ1-3,.,TRBV4-1,CASSQVPGYTIYF,TGCGCCAGCAGCCAAGTACCGGGATACACCATATATTTT
.,TRBJ2-1,TRBD2,TRBV5-1,CASTFWTSGPGSGYNEQFF,TGCGCCAGCACCTTTTGGACTAGCGGGCCCGGCTCCGGCTACAATGAGCAGTTCTTC
.,TRBJ2-5,TRBD2,TRBV10-3,CAISERGDGREQYF,TGTGCCATCAGTGAGAGAGGGGACGGGAGGGAGCAGTACTTC
.,TRBJ2-1,TRBD1,TRBV2,CASSETGAAGEQFF,TGTGCCAGCAGTGAAACAGGGGCCGCGGGTGAGCAGTTCTTC
.,TRBJ1-4,.,TRBV4-1,CASSQGFRGVSEKLFF,TGCGCCAGCAGCCAAGGATTCAGGGGCGTCTCGGAAAAACTGTTTTTT
.,TRBJ2-7,TRBD2,TRBV2,CASLAGGSYEQYF,TGTGCCAGCCTAGCGGGGGGTTCCTACGAGCAGTACTTC
.,TRBJ1-2,.,TRBV9,CASSVGGETDSYGYTF,TGTGCCAGCAGCGTAGGAGGAGAGACGGACAGTTATGGCTACACCTTC
.,TRBJ2-3,.,TRBV10-1,CASSEESLASPKDTQYF,TGCGCCAGCAGTGAGGAATCCCTAGCGTCCCCGAAGGATACGCAGTATTTT
.,TRBJ2-1,.,TRBV5-1,CASSLAKLRSYNEQFF,TGCGCCAGCAGCTTGGCGAAGCTGCGCTCCTACAATGAGCAGTTCTTC
.,TRBJ2-3,.,TRBV27,CASRREASTDTQYF,TGTGCCAGCCGGAGGGAGGCTAGCACAGATACGCAGTATTTT
.,TRBJ2-7,TRBD2,TRBV7-8,CASTPTWGLAAYEQYF,TGTGCCAGCACCCCGACCTGGGGACTAGCTGCCTACGAGCAGTACTTC
.,TRBJ2-7,.,TRBV7-6,CASTSSGLVQYF,TGTGCCAGCACCTCTTCAGGGCTAGTTCAGTACTTC
.,TRBJ1-6,.,TRBV6-1,CASSENPSHNSPLHF,TGTGCCAGCAGTGAAAATCCCAGTCATAATTCACCCCTCCACTTT
few,TRBJ1-1,TRBD1,TRBV6-1,CASSEFTGVVTEAFF,TGTGCCAGCAGTGAATTTACAGGGGTGGTAACTGAAGCTTTCTTT
.,TRBJ2-6,TRBD1,TRBV5-1,CASSYGQGNVLTF,TGCGCCAGCAGCTACGGACAGGGCAACGTCCTGACTTTC
.,TRBJ1-4,TRBD1,TRBV25-1,CASSESRGLGEKLFF,TGTGCCAGCAGTGAGAGCAGGGGGCTTGGTGAAAAACTGTTTTTT
few,TRBJ1-5,.,TRBV7-9,CASSLGQGNQPQHF,TGTGCCAGCAGCTTAGGGCAGGGTAATCAGCCCCAGCATTTT
few,TRBJ2-1,.,TRBV12-5,CASGLVWRSSYNEQFF,TGTGCTAGTGGTTTGGTATGGCGGAGCTCCTACAATGAGCAGTTCTTC
few,TRBJ1-3,TRBD1,TRBV9,CASSYRQGESGNTIYF,TGTGCCAGCAGCTATAGACAGGGGGAATCTGGAAACACCATATATTTT
.,TRBJ2-5,TRBD1,TRBV5-5,CASSLEGTGLKTQYF,TGTGCCAGCAGCTTGGAAGGGACAGGGTTGAAGACCCAGTACTTC
few,TRBJ2-1,TRBD2,TRBV19,CASSPLAGNSYNEQFF,TGTGCCAGTAGTCCACTAGCGGGGAACTCCTACAATGAGCAGTTCTTC
.,TRBJ1-2,TRBD1,TRBV7-9,CASSLLGQGVGYTF,TGTGCCAGCAGCTTATTGGGACAGGGGGTGGGCTACACCTTC
.,TRBJ2-3,.,TRBV30,CAWTPPAGSTDTQYF,TGTGCCTGGACCCCCCCCGCGGGGTCCACAGATACGCAGTATTTT
.,TRBJ2-1,.,TRBV4-2,CASSQEILVPFNEQFF,TGTGCCAGCAGCCAAGAAATACTAGTACCTTTCAATGAGCAGTTCTTC
.,TRBJ1-5,.,TRBV7-8,CASSLWTIRNQPQHF,TGTGCCAGCAGCCTGTGGACAATTCGGAATCAGCCCCAGCATTTT
once,TRBJ1-2,.,TRBV29-1,CSVWGGYGYTF,TGCAGCGTATGGGGGGGGTATGGCTACACCTTC
.,TRBJ2-2,.,TRBV11-3,CASSVRDTGELFF,TGTGCCAGCAGCGTCCGGGACACCGGGGAGCTGTTTTTT
.,TRBJ2-1,TRBD2,TRBV5-1,CASFGLAGDNEQFF,TGCGCCAGTTTCGGACTAGCGGGGGACAATGAGCAGTTCTTC
.,TRBJ2-1,TRBD2,TRBV7-8,CASSLVAGGHYNEQFF,TGTGCCAGCAGCTTAGTAGCGGGGGGACATTACAATGAGCAGTTCTTC
.,TRBJ1-2,.,TRBV28,CASSIHPVSYTF,TGTGCCAGCAGCATTCACCCAGTGAGCTACACCTTC
few,TRBJ1-5,TRBD1,TRBV5-1,CASSLDGTGLSNQPQHF,TGCGCCAGCAGCTTGGACGGGACAGGTCTAAGCAATCAGCCCCAGCATTTT